This T cell receptor beta chain was recorded in a study of identical twins. Per the germline V gene, CDR1 is SEHNR and CDR2 is FQNEAQ (reference sequence). This CDR3 is 13 amino acids long. V dropped 6 bases and J dropped 9 bases, with 12 bases sitting between them. MiXCR, applied by TCRdb to the 5' RACE reads, yields one record per CDR3 protein. Of about 470,000 distinct CDR3 sequences listed, roughly 24% are singletons. These same records also appear under a second study, on T cells expressing NK-cell markers. That report notes: Among the experiments, several used an anti-gamma-delta TCR antibody to restrict sorting to alpha-beta TCR T cells. Clones of NKG2C+ T cells that had expanded were of unclear HCMV specificity.

The chain recombines TRBV7-9 with TRBJ1-6; a weak D match, TRBD1 (5 bases). The receptor comes from a woman aged 18-29 years in good health. The sample taken for sequencing was CD4+ T cells sorted from blood. CDR3: CASSPRGTSPLHF. The DNA of the CDR3 is TGTGCCAGCAGTCCAAGGGGCACTTCACCCCTCCACTTT. Complete variable domain (other parts from reference TRBV7-9 and TRBJ1-6): DTGVSQNPRHKITKRGQNVTFRCDPISEHNRLYWYRQTLGQGPEFLTYFQNEAQLEKSRLLSDRFSAERPKGSFSTLEIQRTEQGDSAMYLCASSPRGTSPLHFGNGTRLTVT.